The TCR beta chain under discussion was sequenced for a study of blood T cell repertoires in COVID-19. For the study at large: Sites across the United States, Italy and Spain contributed samples from acute and convalescent COVID-19. Nucleic acid was either cDNA or gDNA, and it came from T cells, B-cell-depleted T cells, or PBMCs.

Only one count was recorded for this clone. Original processing methods: Reference gene primer amplification gave estimated nucleated cell counts. Data came from immunoSEQ multiplex PCR; TCRdb stores just in-frame clones and leaves some out. The V and J calls and clone size are taken from that table; D and trimming were inferred from the DNA. Of approximately 110,000 clones listed, 81% are singletons. The ends lost 2 bases at V and 8 bases at J; junction bases unmatched: 6. Germline V gene data show CDR1 as SGHDT and CDR2 as YYEEEE. This CDR3 has 13 amino acids. This rearrangement joins TRBV5-6 to TRBJ1-2; 7 nucleotides agree with TRBD1. The specimen sequenced was peripheral blood. The clonotype originates from a man aged 45-60 years with acute or convalescent COVID-19. This CDR3 is CASSLKQGRGYTF. The CDR3 DNA reads TGTGCCAGCAGCTTAAAACAGGGGCGAGGCTACACCTTC.